One and the same sample provided the 11 T cell receptor beta chains below, sequenced in a study of blood T cell repertoires in COVID-19. TCRdb keeps only in-frame clones here, not all; method: immunoSEQ multiplex PCR. The sample lists approximately 120,000 clones, 70% to 80% occurring once. Sequenced material: peripheral blood. Receptors originate from a human donor in a cohort sampled during active COVID-19.

The chain employs TRBV28 and TRBJ1-2; 7 positions agree with TRBD1. The germline CDR1 and CDR2 sequences are MDHEN and SYDVKM. The CDR3 has 14 amino acids. V lost 3 bases to trimming and J lost 4 bases; unmatched junction nucleotides: 5. CDR3 sequence: CASSFPQGTYGYTF. The DNA of the CDR3 is TGTGCCAGCAGTTTCCCACAGGGGACCTATGGCTACACCTTC.

V and J are TRBV27 and TRBJ2-5; no firm D call. Trimming took 5 bases from V and 0 from J, leaving 4 bases between them. Germline CDR1 reads MNHEY; CDR2 reads SMNVEV (reference sequence). CDR3 length: 12 residues. DNA for the CDR3: TGTGCCAGCAGTGCGTACCAAGAGACCCAGTACTTC. Encoded protein: CASSAYQETQYF.

The chain links TRBV5-1 to TRBJ1-1; 7 bases agree with TRBD1. Germline CDR1 is SGHRS and CDR2 is YFSETQ. Losses at the gene ends were 6 bases for V and 1 base for J; bases not matched to a gene: 6. The length of the CDR3 is 14 residues. This CDR3 reads CASTLDRANTEAFF. CDR3 in DNA: TGCGCCAGCACCCTCGACAGGGCGAACACTGAAGCTTTCTTT.

This clone was seen a handful of times. This chain joins TRBV2 and TRBJ2-1; 8 nucleotides line up with TRBD2. CDR3 length: 14 amino acids. V trimming: 6 bases; J trimming: 12 bases; junction bases outside the gene matches: 13. Germline CDR1 is SNHLY and CDR2 is FYNNEI. The CDR3 DNA reads TGTGCCAGCAGGCTGGGACTAGATGAAGTTGCGCAGTTCTTC. It encodes CASRLGLDEVAQFF.

V gene TRBV28 combines with J gene TRBJ2-7, with 16 positions matching TRBD2. V was clipped by 6 bases and J by 2 bases; unmatched bases: 4. CDR3 length equals 16 residues. The germline CDR1 and CDR2 sequences are MDHEN and SYDVKM. The CDR3 sequence: CASREGLAGGAYEQYF. Here the CDR3 DNA reads TGTGCCAGCAGGGAGGGACTAGCGGGGGGGGCCTACGAGCAGTACTTC.

This clone was counted once. V and J are TRBV25-1 and TRBJ1-6; D is undetermined. CDR1 is MGHDK, CDR2 SYGVNS, per germline. V was clipped by 3 bases and J by 0 bases, with 15 bases between them. This CDR3 contains 18 residues. This CDR3 reads CASSDLGGKGSYNSPLHF. The DNA of the CDR3 is TGTGCCAGCAGTGACCTGGGAGGGAAGGGCTCCTATAATTCACCCCTCCACTTT.

The rearrangement uses TRBV3-1 (or the pseudogene TRBV3-2) and TRBJ1-3; D gene ambiguous. V was pared by 4 bases and J by 0 bases, with 10 bases between. CDR1 and CDR2 (germline): LGHDT, YNNKEL (reference sequence). This CDR3 is built from 15 residues. For the CDR3, the DNA is TGTGCCAGCAGCCCGACGACAATCTCTGGAAACACCATATATTTT. Its protein is CASSPTTISGNTIYF.

The count of this clone is one. The rearrangement uses TRBV20-1 and TRBJ2-7; D unclear. From germline, CDR1 is DFQATT and CDR2 SNEGSKA (reference sequence). CDR3 length: 11 amino acids. V was trimmed by 4 bases and J by 2 bases, leaving 6 bases between them. The CDR3 sequence is CSATDTYEQYF. For the CDR3, the DNA is TGCAGTGCTACCGACACCTACGAGCAGTACTTC.

The chain joins TRBV3-1 (or the pseudogene TRBV3-2) to TRBJ2-3; 9 nucleotides line up with TRBD1. CDR3 length: 16 residues. V lost 6 bases and J lost 4; bases outside the gene matches: 11. Germline CDR1 reads LGHDT; CDR2 reads YNNKEL (reference sequence). The CDR3 sequence is CASRWGTGSFPDTQYF. The CDR3 bases are TGTGCCAGCAGATGGGGGACAGGGAGCTTTCCAGATACGCAGTATTTT.

The chain links TRBV7-8 to TRBJ2-5; no clear D gene. The V gene's germline CDR1 is SGHVS and CDR2 FQNEAQ. Deletions cut 2 bases from V and 5 bases from J, with 9 bases between. The CDR3 consists of 13 residues. The CDR3 sequence is CASSLSSLETQYF. In DNA, the CDR3 is TGTGCCAGCAGCTTATCTTCTTTGGAGACCCAGTACTTC.

This clone occurred a few times. The chain has TRBV19 and TRBJ1-5, with D possibly TRBD1 on 6 matching bases. Trimming took 2 bases from V and 0 from J, leaving 11 bases between them. The CDR3 totals 16 residues. Germline-derived CDR1 and CDR2 are LNHDA and SQIVND (reference sequence). The CDR3 DNA sequence: TGTGCCAGTAGTATAAACCCAGGGGCTAGCAATCAGCCCCAGCATTTT. Residues: CASSINPGASNQPQHF.